Listed below are T cell receptor beta chains from one sample, sequenced in a study of tumor-infiltrating lymphocytes in primary liver carcinoma. MiXCR, applied by TCRdb to the multiplex PCR reads, yields one record per CDR3 protein. The sample records about 180,000 distinct CDR3 sequences, over 50% being singletons. Sequenced material: peripheral blood. The receptors were sampled from a man aged 40-49 years with primary liver carcinoma and hepatitis B virus infection. The conserved cysteine and the conserved F or W are not part of the CDR3 here. Fields, in order: V gene, CDR3 protein.

TRBV11-1,TSSRGTANEQF
TRBV6-6,ASRPGQNTEAF
TRBV24-1,ATSDSSAAKQDEQS
TRBV12-3/TRBV12-4,ASSLNSLTEAF
TRBV5-1,ASSGRSSGSGNEQF
TRBV18,ASSPYQGTNPRTFVSYNEQF
TRBV4-2,ASSQDTGNIQY
TRBV5-5,ASSYAPSPGSYNEQF
TRBV20-1,SARASGIRYNEQF
TRBV6-5,ASSSTGDSSYEQY
TRBV29-1,SVVKGGAYGANVLT
TRBV6-5,ASSPSAGGPYEQY
TRBV11-2,ASSLRPENTGEMF
TRBV11-2,ASRPMGAVDTQY
TRBV29-1,SVEDLQTGQY
TRBV29-1,SVVGDTGKLF
TRBV29-1,SVPGGEDNEQF
TRBV10-2,ASRRPNTDTGELF
TRBV29-1,SVVPAVTSGYFNEQF
TRBV11-2,ANSLDRAGGGKY
TRBV10-2,ASSESSGYAYEQY
TRBV4-2,ASSQGHREYNSPLH
TRBV6-6,ASNYTVTGELF
TRBV6-5,ASSYSKYSTDTQY
TRBV11-2,ASSQGDRSQETQY
TRBV4-1,ASSQGAGISGANVLT
TRBV11-2,ASSLGMDRQQF
TRBV12-3/TRBV12-4,ASSRLASDTQY
TRBV29-1,SLAGFSTDTQY
TRBV29-1,SVDQSGGESYT
TRBV30,AWSLQGDEQL
TRBV6-2/TRBV6-3,ASSRPGLLMQF
TRBV11-2,ASSVGGGAGSYNEQF
TRBV4-2,ASSARASASGELF
TRBV12-3/TRBV12-4,ASSRPGGSYEQY
TRBV19,ASSSSGSWYNEQF
TRBV28,ASSSRQKLGLSYEQY
TRBV10-1,ASSDGRDAKNIQY
TRBV5-6,ASSYVGPETQY
TRBV10-3,AISDLSGRADTQY
TRBV6-6,ASSYPRGGRDTGELF
TRBV6-5,RSSYKPRGAGELF
TRBV29-1,SAGPAGGHSDTQY
TRBV7-9,ARSPYYRVYEQY
TRBV6-1,ASSLTSGGSYEQY
TRBV10-3,AIMNPGQGIPNYGYT
TRBV11-2,VSSISLGETQY
TRBV6-1,ASRRTGTGSGYT
TRBV6-5,VSREQFGPYEQY
TRBV5-6,ASRGQVSNTDTQY
TRBV11-2,ASSLAGTRGEQY
TRBV6-5,ASTDSNSPLH
TRBV6-5,ASSFSGVNTEAF
TRBV11-2,ASRRGGTGELL
TRBV28,ASSLDRYTDTQY
TRBV11-2,AISLSRAEENIQY
TRBV6-2/TRBV6-3,ASSFGSSETQY
TRBV29-1,SVGPREGPNEQF
TRBV4-1,ASSQNGVNTGAF